This T cell receptor (beta chain) was recorded in a study of cytomegalovirus exposure and HLA in healthy donors. Profiled with immunoSEQ multiplex PCR; TCRdb holds only in-frame clones, not every one. The sample consists of some 99,000 clones, about nine tenths of them appearing once. Findings of the study overall: Some TCR beta chains (roughly 160 of them) were listed as cytomegalovirus-associated. The tendency of first-cohort TCR clusters to co-occur in the 120 validation repertoires was the finding of a later analysis.

In regard to this clone: Its antigen is unidentified.

The donors were part of the validation cohort, which consisted of about 120 subjects and was separate from the first cohort of 666 subjects. Germline V CDR1 and CDR2: MDHEN, SYDVKM. The CDR3 consists of 15 residues. With 4 bases clipped from V and 3 bases from J, the junction kept 6 bases outside the gene matches. The chain links TRBV28 to TRBJ1-5; TRBD1 matches at 7 bases. This clonotype was obtained from a woman aged 18-29 years in good health and CMV-seronegative. The source material was PBMCs. In DNA form, the CDR3 reads TGTGCCAGCAGTTCAACAGGGGTCAACAATCAGCCCCAGCATTTT. It is translated as CASSSTGVNNQPQHF.